The 2 T cell receptor beta chains reported below all come from one sample, sequenced in a study of blood T cell repertoires in COVID-19. This table comes from immunoSEQ multiplex PCR, and its TCRdb copy is limited to in-frame clones, with some not included. There are 140,000 or so clones in the sample; around 85% occur only once, and roughly 2.9% lies in the top ten. The sequenced sample was peripheral blood. These receptor sequences come from a middle-aged man with acute or convalescent COVID-19.

This clone was found a few times. Other DNA sequences of this sample code for an identical CDR3. The chain uses TRBV6-5 and TRBJ2-7, with TRBD2 matching 10 bases. This CDR3 contains 15 residues. Germline assignment: CDR1 MNHEY and CDR2 SVGAGI. V was clipped by 0 bases and J by 2 bases; unmatched bases: 1. For the CDR3, the DNA is TGTGCCAGCAGTTACTCGCTAGCGGGGGCCTACGAGCAGTACTTC. This encodes CASSYSLAGAYEQYF.

This chain joins TRBV4-1 and TRBJ2-1, with TRBD2 matching 11 bases. The V gene's germline CDR1 is MGHRA and CDR2 YSYEKL. CDR3 length: 16 amino acids. With V trimmed by 6 bases and J by 5 bases, 9 bases remained unmatched. DNA of the CDR3: TGCGCCAGCAGTCGAGCCGGGACTAGCGGAAACAATGAGCAGTTCTTC. Its protein is CASSRAGTSGNNEQFF.